This T cell receptor beta chain was recorded in a study of CD8 T cells in Susac syndrome. Random hexamers served to reverse transcribe about 0.45 to 1 ug RNA. TCRdb redid the calling of the immunoSEQ multiplex PCR reads with MiXCR, one entry per CDR3 protein. Here the sample spans 200,000 to 250,000 distinct CDR3 sequences, about 95% being singletons. The count of this clonotype is one. Compared with germline, one end of the junction differs, possibly owing to a read error. CDR1 is DFQATT, CDR2 SNEGSKA, per germline (reference sequence). The length of the CDR3 is 9 residues. The sequenced material came from CD4+ T cells from PBMCs. The TCR sequence derives from a human donor with multiple sclerosis. V usage is TRBV20-1 and J usage is TRBJ1-2; tentative D call: TRBD1 (5 bases). CDR3 nucleotides: TGCAGTGCTTCTACCGGGACGGACTTC. Residues: CSASTGTDF.